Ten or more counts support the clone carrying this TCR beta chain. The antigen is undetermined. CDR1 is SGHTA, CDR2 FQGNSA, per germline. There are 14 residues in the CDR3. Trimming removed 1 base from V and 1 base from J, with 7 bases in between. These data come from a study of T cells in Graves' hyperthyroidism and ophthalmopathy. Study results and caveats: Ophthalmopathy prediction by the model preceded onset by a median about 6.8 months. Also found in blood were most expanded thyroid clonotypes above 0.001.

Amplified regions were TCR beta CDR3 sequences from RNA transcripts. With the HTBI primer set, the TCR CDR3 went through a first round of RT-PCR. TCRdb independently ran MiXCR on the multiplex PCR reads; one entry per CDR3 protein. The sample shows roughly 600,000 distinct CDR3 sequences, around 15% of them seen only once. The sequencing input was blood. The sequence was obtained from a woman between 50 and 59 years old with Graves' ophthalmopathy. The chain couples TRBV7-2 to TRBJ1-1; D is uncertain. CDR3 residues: CASSLGAANTEAFF. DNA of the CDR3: TGTGCCAGCAGCTTAGGAGCAGCGAACACTGAAGCTTTCTTT.